Following are 32 T cell receptor beta chains from one sample sequenced in a study of OX40 agonist ivuxolimab in advanced cancers. Profiled with immunoSEQ multiplex PCR; TCRdb holds only in-frame clones, not every one. The data show roughly 58,000 clones, roughly 89% seen once. This specimen was CD4+ or CD8+ T cells sorted from blood, taken in a trial of the OX40 agonist ivuxolimab. The receptors come from an adult with an advanced solid tumor such as melanoma, head and neck, liver or kidney cancer.

CDR3 sequence: CASSYSDAGDTQYF. In nucleotides, the CDR3 is TGTGCCAGCAGTTACTCGGACGCGGGAGATACGCAGTATTTT. The V gene is TRBV6-5, the J gene TRBJ2-3, with TRBD2 as a possible D gene (5 bases). Germline values: CDR1 MNHEY, CDR2 SVGAGI. With 0 bases removed from V and 5 bases from J, the gap between germline ends came to 9 bases. The CDR3 consists of 14 residues.

The chain has TRBV7-2 and TRBJ2-5, with TRBD1 as a possible D gene (6 bases). This CDR3 region has 13 residues. Germline V CDR1 and CDR2: SGHTA, FQGNSA. Trimming removed 5 bases from V and 0 bases from J, with 7 bases in between. The CDR3 DNA is TGTGCCAGCAGCCGGGACAACCAAGAGACCCAGTACTTC. The encoded protein is CASSRDNQETQYF. Based on the CDR3 plus reference TRBV7-2 and TRBJ2-5, the full variable domain is GAGVSQSPSNKVTEKGKDVELRCDPISGHTALYWYRQSLGQGLEFLIYFQGNSAPDKSGLPSDRFSAERTGGSVSTLTIQRTQQEDSAVYLCASSRDNQETQYFGPGTRLLVL.

The chain is built from TRBV10-2 and TRBJ2-1; D perhaps matches TRBD1 (6 bases). The CDR3 runs 13 residues. The V end lost 6 bases, the J end lost 7 bases, and 13 bases lay between the germline ends. Germline V gives CDR1 WSHSY, CDR2 SAAADI. CDR3 in amino acids: CASSTTGNNEQFF. The DNA for the CDR3 is TGCGCCAGCAGCACAACAGGGAATAATGAGCAGTTCTTC.

The V and J genes are TRBV20-1 and TRBJ1-1; D remains unclear. V shed 3 bases and J shed 8 bases, with 10 bases lying between them. Germline V gene sequence: CDR1 DFQATT, CDR2 SNEGSKA (reference sequence). The CDR3 totals 11 residues. This CDR3 reads CSASSQEEAFF. The CDR3 DNA sequence: TGCAGTGCTAGTTCGCAGGAGGAAGCTTTCTTT.

This clone was detected a few times. This chain connects TRBV6-1 to TRBJ2-1, with D possibly matching TRBD2 (5 bases). The length of the CDR3 is 15 residues. Germline V gives CDR1 MNHNS, CDR2 SASEGT. Trimming took 5 bases from V and 5 from J, leaving 16 bases between them. CDR3 in DNA: TGTGCCAGCAGTCTTCAGCGGCAGACGAACAATGAGCAGTTCTTC. Amino acid sequence: CASSLQRQTNNEQFF.

This clone appeared a few times. The genes are TRBV18 and TRBJ2-7, with D unclear. V was pared by 2 bases and J by 7 bases, with 12 bases between. Germline CDR1 is KGHSH and CDR2 is LQKENI. The CDR3 contains 13 residues. This CDR3 is CASSPSLKGEQYF. CDR3 sequence (DNA): TGTGCCAGCTCACCATCATTGAAAGGGGAGCAGTACTTC. Together with reference TRBV18 and TRBJ2-7, the CDR3 gives the full variable domain: NAGVMQNPRHLVRRRGQEARLRCSPMKGHSHVYWYRQLPEEGLKFMVYLQKENIIDESGMPKERFSAEFPKEGPSILRIQQVVRGDSAAYFCASSPSLKGEQYFGPGTRLTVT.

The chain recombines TRBV7-2 with TRBJ1-2, with TRBD1 as a possible D gene (5 bases). V lost 1 base, J lost 1 base, and 10 bases lay in between. CDR1 and CDR2 (germline): SGHTA, FQGNSA. The CDR3 covers 15 residues. DNA for the CDR3: TGTGCCAGCAGCTTAGTTTCAGGGAATAACTATGGCTACACCTTC. Translating gives CASSLVSGNNYGYTF.

The chain is built from TRBV28 and TRBJ1-4, with a weak D call TRBD1 (6 bases). V was pared by 6 bases and J by 8 bases, with 22 bases between. This CDR3 region has 16 residues. The germline V gene has CDR1 MDHEN and CDR2 SYDVKM. This CDR3 is CASSPGGAGAHEKLFF. CDR3 in DNA: TGTGCCAGCAGCCCCGGGGGCGCAGGGGCTCACGAAAAACTGTTTTTT.

In this sample, this clone turned up a few times. This rearrangement joins TRBV7-3 to TRBJ2-2; D call uncertain. This CDR3 is 12 amino acids long. The germline V gene has CDR1 SGHTA and CDR2 FQGTGA. V lost 5 bases to trimming and J lost 7 bases, with 8 bases between them. The CDR3 nucleotides are TGTGCCAGCAGCCGCCATGGCGGGGAGCTGTTTTTT. As protein: CASSRHGGELFF.

This rearrangement joins TRBV7-6 to TRBJ1-3; D call uncertain. The CDR3 spans 16 residues. Per germline, CDR1 SGHVS and CDR2 FNYEAQ. V was shortened by 1 base and J by 2 bases, with 12 bases between the two germline ends. The CDR3 DNA follows: TGTGCCAGCAGCTTAGTCGCGGGTCTCCCTGGAAACACCATATATTTT. It is translated as CASSLVAGLPGNTIYF.

A single count supports this clone. V gene TRBV5-4 combines with J gene TRBJ2-5; TRBD2 matches 7 bases. The V and J ends lost 4 bases and 6 bases, in that order; junction bases with no gene match: 12. The germline gives CDR1 SGHNT, CDR2 YYREEE (reference sequence). The CDR3 has 15 residues. DNA for the CDR3: TGTGCCAGCAGCCCGGGGGGATCGGGTTTGAAGACCCAGTACTTC. It encodes CASSPGGSGLKTQYF.

The chain joins TRBV7-9 to TRBJ1-3; no definite D call. With 7 bases removed from V and 9 bases from J, the gap between germline ends came to 16 bases. CDR1 and CDR2 from the germline V gene are SEHNR and FQNEAQ (reference sequence). The CDR3 spans 13 residues. The DNA of the CDR3 is TGTGCCAGCACCCCTGGCCCTCGGGGCACCATATATTTT. Protein: CASTPGPRGTIYF. Full variable domain (missing parts from reference TRBV7-9 and TRBJ1-3): DTGVSQNPRHKITKRGQNVTFRCDPISEHNRLYWYRQTLGQGPEFLTYFQNEAQLEKSRLLSDRFSAERPKGSFSTLEIQRTEQGDSAMYLCASTPGPRGTIYFGEGSWLTVV.

V is TRBV25-1 and J is TRBJ1-2; possible D gene TRBD1, 5 bases. Per the germline V gene, CDR1 is MGHDK and CDR2 is SYGVNS. Trimming removed 6 bases from V and 4 bases from J, with 12 bases in between. This CDR3 is 13 amino acids long. CDR3 nucleotide sequence: TGTGCCAGCAGGGGGCCGGCGGTCTATGGCTACACCTTC. This gives the protein CASRGPAVYGYTF.

V gene TRBV28 combines with J gene TRBJ1-2, with 9 positions matching TRBD1. V lost 6 bases to trimming and J lost 8 bases; unmatched junction nucleotides: 7. The CDR3 is 13 residues long. Per germline, CDR1 MDHEN and CDR2 SYDVKM. The CDR3 reads CASRTGQGIGYTF. The CDR3 nucleotides are TGTGCCAGCAGGACTGGACAGGGGATCGGCTACACCTTC.

This clone was seen just once. The CDR3: CASSRDRAAYEQYF. The CDR3 bases are TGCGCCAGCAGCAGGGACAGGGCTGCCTACGAGCAGTACTTC. The V gene is TRBV5-1, the J gene TRBJ2-7; 9 bases agree with TRBD1. The J segment lost 2 bases and the V segment lost 4 bases, leaving 4 bases of the junction unmatched. Germline V lookup: CDR1 SGHRS, CDR2 YFSETQ. The CDR3 is made up of 14 amino acids.

The rearrangement uses TRBV7-8 and TRBJ2-1; TRBD2 aligns across 11 bases. The CDR3 consists of 16 residues. The junction had 16 bases not matched to a gene; V was cut back by 8 bases and J by 10 bases. CDR1 and CDR2 from the germline V gene are SGHVS and FQNEAQ. The CDR3 DNA sequence: TGTGCCAGCCGCCCATCCCTTAGCGGGGGGGCGAAGGAGCAGTTCTTC. Protein product: CASRPSLSGGAKEQFF.

This chain uses TRBV5-4 with TRBJ2-1; 7 bases line up with TRBD1. The V segment lost 1 base and the J segment 9 bases; nucleotides outside the gene matches: 13. This CDR3 has 16 amino acids. Germline V gene lookup returns CDR1 SGHNT and CDR2 YYREEE (reference sequence). CDR3 sequence reads: CASSLRTGFKGSEQFF. The CDR3 DNA follows: TGTGCCAGCAGCTTGCGGACAGGCTTCAAGGGAAGTGAGCAGTTCTTC.

This chain uses TRBV7-3 with TRBJ1-1, with a possible D match to TRBD1 (5 bases). Trimming shortened V by 5 bases and J by 5 bases, and 12 bases separated the two germline ends. CDR3 size: 13 residues. Germline V gives CDR1 SGHTA, CDR2 FQGTGA. The CDR3 DNA reads as TGTGCCAGCAGCACGGACACTTCAACTGAAGCTTTCTTT. It is translated as CASSTDTSTEAFF.

The chain joins TRBV27 to TRBJ2-7; no reliable D call. Trimming removed 5 bases from V and 3 bases from J, with 17 bases in between. The CDR3 covers 15 residues. Germline CDR1 reads MNHEY; CDR2 reads SMNVEV (reference sequence). CDR3 residues: CASSPLGSWGYEQYF. As DNA, the CDR3 is TGTGCCAGCAGTCCCCTCGGGTCATGGGGCTACGAGCAGTACTTC.

The chain uses TRBV7-2 and TRBJ2-1; D gene ambiguous. Germline values: CDR1 SGHTA, CDR2 FQGNSA. The CDR3 is 15 amino acids. With 0 bases removed from V and 4 bases from J, the gap between germline ends came to 10 bases. Here the CDR3 DNA reads TGTGCCAGCAGCTTAGCGCCAGCGCGGTACAATGAGCAGTTCTTC. Its translation is CASSLAPARYNEQFF.

J is TRBJ2-6 and V is TRBV14; D gene unclear. Germline loops: CDR1 SGHDN, CDR2 FVKESK. V was cut by 6 bases and J by 0 bases, with 12 bases left in between. This CDR3 spans 16 amino acids. The chain's CDR3 is CASRKVGNSGANVLTF. The DNA of the CDR3 is TGTGCCAGCAGAAAGGTGGGAAACTCTGGGGCCAACGTCCTGACTTTC.

This chain connects TRBV4-1 to TRBJ2-7; D gene ambiguous. V lost 4 bases and J lost 6, with 16 bases in between. Germline V gene lookup returns CDR1 MGHRA and CDR2 YSYEKL. This CDR3 spans 14 amino acids. CDR3 nucleotides: TGCGCCAGCAGCCGACTTCTAATCCGTTCCGAGCAGTACTTC. Translation gives CASSRLLIRSEQYF.

This chain joins TRBV7-9 and TRBJ1-1, with a tentative D call TRBD1 (6 bases). Germline-derived CDR1 and CDR2 are SEHNR and FQNEAQ (reference sequence). V was cut by 1 base and J by 1 base, with 13 bases left in between. The CDR3 covers 16 residues. CDR3 coding DNA: TGTGCCAGCAGCTTAGGGGGGCAGGTTTGGAACACTGAAGCTTTCTTT. Translation: CASSLGGQVWNTEAFF.

The V gene is TRBV27, the J gene TRBJ1-4, with a possible D match to TRBD1 (5 bases). Germline V gives CDR1 MNHEY, CDR2 SMNVEV (reference sequence). The CDR3 is made up of 15 amino acids. V was trimmed by 6 bases and J by 8 bases, leaving 19 bases between them. As DNA, the CDR3 is TGTGCCAGCAGATCCCAGGGCATCGGGATGGAAAAACTGTTTTTT. This sequence encodes CASRSQGIGMEKLFF.

The V and J genes are TRBV19 and TRBJ2-6; D may be TRBD1 (6 bases). V shed 4 bases and J shed 4 bases, with 8 bases lying between them. CDR1 is LNHDA, CDR2 SQIVND, per germline (reference sequence). This CDR3 contains 14 residues. Here the CDR3 DNA reads TGTGCCAGTAGTAGGGGGCTAGGGGCCAACGTCCTGACTTTC. Residues: CASSRGLGANVLTF.

The rearrangement links TRBV28 to TRBJ2-7, with 7 nucleotides matching TRBD1. V was pared by 5 bases and J by 0 bases, with 7 bases of the junction left unmatched. The germline V gene encodes CDR1 MDHEN and CDR2 SYDVKM. The CDR3 is 15 residues long. CDR3 sequence reads: CASSPPTGSSYEQYF. CDR3 sequence (DNA): TGTGCCAGCAGTCCTCCGACAGGGAGCTCCTACGAGCAGTACTTC.

This clone was detected only a few times. V gene TRBV30 combines with J gene TRBJ1-1; 7 bases match TRBD1. Trimming cost V 5 bases and J 3 bases; bases outside gene matches: 15. CDR3 size: 16 residues. Germline lookup yields CDR1 GTSNPN and CDR2 SVGIG (reference sequence). DNA for the CDR3: TGTGCCTGGGGATCGGGAGAGGCAGGGGGGGACACTGAAGCTTTCTTT. Protein product: CAWGSGEAGGDTEAFF.

The V gene is TRBV29-1, the J gene TRBJ2-1; TRBD1 aligns across 7 bases. The V and J ends lost 4 bases and 10 bases, in that order; junction bases with no gene match: 7. The CDR3 spans 12 residues. The V gene's germline CDR1 is SQVTM and CDR2 ANQGSEA. CDR3 residues: CSVAGQAFEQFF. The CDR3 nucleotides read TGCAGCGTTGCTGGACAGGCATTCGAGCAGTTCTTC.

This clone has just one count. The genes are TRBV6-1 and TRBJ1-5; D unclear. Trimming removed 6 bases at V and 0 bases at J, with 12 bases between. Germline V gene lookup returns CDR1 MNHNS and CDR2 SASEGT. CDR3 length: 15 residues. CDR3 in amino acids: CASSPTRYSNQPQHF. The CDR3 nucleotides are TGTGCCAGCAGCCCCACTCGCTATAGCAATCAGCCCCAGCATTTT.

This clone was seen just once. The chain carries TRBV28 and TRBJ2-5; D is perhaps TRBD2 (6 bases). The DNA end is more similar to TRBJ2-7, so the J call may be wrong. Germline lookup yields CDR1 MDHEN and CDR2 SYDVKM. CDR3 length: 15 residues. The CDR3 DNA reads TGTGCCAGCAGTCCGGGGGTCGTCGGGGCCTACGAGCAGTACTTC. Protein sequence: CASSPGVVGAYEQYF.

J is TRBJ2-5 and V is TRBV6-1, with TRBD2 matching over 10 bases. This CDR3 region has 15 residues. Looked up from germline, CDR1 is MNHNS and CDR2 is SASEGT. Unmatched junction bases numbered 11, after V lost 7 bases and J lost 6 bases. The CDR3 DNA reads as TGTGCCAGCATAACCGGAGGTAGCGGGAGGAAGACCCAGTACTTC. It translates to CASITGGSGRKTQYF.

J is TRBJ2-3 and V is TRBV9, with 7 bases matching TRBD2. The CDR3 has 16 amino acids. V shed 4 bases, J shed 2 bases, and the junction held 10 bases outside the gene matches. The germline gives CDR1 SGDLS, CDR2 YYNGEE. For the CDR3, the DNA is TGTGCCAGCAGCCCCGGGCTAGCGGAGATCACAGATACGCAGTATTTT. Amino acid sequence: CASSPGLAEITDTQYF.